This T cell receptor (beta chain) came from a study of post-analysis software for immune sequencing data. General observations from the study: Normalized Chao1 diversity in multiple sclerosis patients fell significantly below that of controls. TRBV5-6, TRBV5-1 and TRBV20-1 belonged to a set of roughly five TRBV segments that were more frequent in patients than controls.

This CDR3 spans 17 amino acids. Germline loops: CDR1 SGHTA, CDR2 FQGNSA. V lost 1 base to trimming and J lost 3 bases, with 16 bases between them. cDNA libraries for TCR beta contained unique molecular identifiers. There were roughly 0.95 to 11 million T cells, and some 500,000 cDNA molecules came from them. TCRdb called the PCR reads again in MiXCR, with one record for every CDR3 protein. This repertoire shows hundreds of thousands of distinct CDR3 sequences, 44% found once; its top ten account for about 1.8%. Remarks on this clonotype: Its antigen is unidentified.

J is TRBJ2-1 and V is TRBV7-2; TRBD2 might be the D (5 bases). This TCR derives from a girl aged 5 to 17 with multiple sclerosis. Sequencing was performed on blood. The CDR3, as DNA: TGTGCCAGCAGCTTAGGAGGAGGTTTAAAGTACTACAATGAGCAGTTCTTC. Protein product: CASSLGGGLKYYNEQFF.